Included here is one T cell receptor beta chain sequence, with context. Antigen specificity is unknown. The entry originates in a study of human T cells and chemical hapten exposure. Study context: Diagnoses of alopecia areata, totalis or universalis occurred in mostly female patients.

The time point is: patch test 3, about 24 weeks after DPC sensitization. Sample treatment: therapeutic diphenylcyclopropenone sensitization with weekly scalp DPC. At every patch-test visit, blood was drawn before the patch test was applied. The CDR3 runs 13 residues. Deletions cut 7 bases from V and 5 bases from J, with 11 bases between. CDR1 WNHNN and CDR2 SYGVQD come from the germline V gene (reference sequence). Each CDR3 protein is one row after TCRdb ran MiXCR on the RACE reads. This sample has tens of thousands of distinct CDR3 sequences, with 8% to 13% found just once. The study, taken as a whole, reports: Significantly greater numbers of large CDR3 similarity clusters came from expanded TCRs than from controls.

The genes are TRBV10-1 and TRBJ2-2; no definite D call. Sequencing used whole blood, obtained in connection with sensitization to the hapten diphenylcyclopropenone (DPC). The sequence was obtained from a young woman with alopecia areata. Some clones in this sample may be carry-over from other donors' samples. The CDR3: CASISPQTGELFF. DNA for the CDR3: TGCGCCAGCATAAGCCCCCAGACCGGGGAGCTGTTTTTT.